This TCR beta chain is from a study of cytomegalovirus exposure and HLA in healthy donors. PCR involved 60 Vbeta and 13 Jbeta primers. As handled by the study authors: Roughly 11 million of the roughly 80 million unique TCR beta chains counted in a later analysis were shared. Using immunoSEQ multiplex PCR, the repertoire was profiled, and TCRdb retains in-frame clones only, with some absent. V and J calls and clone size come straight from that table; D and trimming were deduced from the DNA. The sample lists 130,000 or so clones; around 77% were seen once. The study, taken as a whole, reports: Another analysis was done later, and it associated 17,000 or so TCR beta sequences with HLA alleles at 0.05 false discovery rate.

Of note for this clone: Its antigen is currently unknown.

This CDR3 contains 15 residues. Germline V gene data show CDR1 as SGDLS and CDR2 as YYNGEE. J lost 3 bases, V lost 0 bases, and 6 bases had no gene match. The receptor was derived from a man aged 18 to 30 in good health and CMV-seropositive. V and J are TRBV9 and TRBJ2-7, with 7 bases aligning to TRBD2. What was sequenced was PBMCs. CDR3 nucleotide sequence: TGTGCCAGCAGCGTAGAGGGCGGGAGAGACTACGAGCAGTACTTC. It translates to CASSVEGGRDYEQYF.